This T cell receptor beta chain was observed in a study of blood T cell repertoires in COVID-19. Overall study context: The United States, Italy and Spain were the sources of the acute and convalescent COVID-19 samples. Sources were T cells, B-cell-depleted T cells, or PBMCs; the material itself was cDNA or gDNA.

This table comes from immunoSEQ multiplex PCR, and its TCRdb copy is limited to in-frame clones, with some not included. Here the sample spans about 170,000 clones, roughly nine tenths being singletons. V lost 5 bases to trimming and J lost 4 bases, with 11 bases between them. The CDR3 sequence is 12 residues long. CDR1 and CDR2 (germline): GTSNPN, SVGIG (reference sequence). Seattle's enrolled individuals joined amid active infection and were then monitored longitudinally. Sequenced sample: peripheral blood. The V call is TRBV30, the J call TRBJ1-2; D is perhaps TRBD1 (6 bases). This TCR came from a woman in her sixties or seventies with COVID-19, enrolled during active disease. CDR3 sequence reads: CAWETGTYGYTF. The CDR3 DNA sequence: TGTGCCTGGGAGACAGGTACCTATGGCTACACCTTC. Variable domain in full (rest from reference TRBV30 and TRBJ1-2): SQTIHQWPATLVQPVGSPLSLECTVEGTSNPNLYWYRQAAGRGLQLLFYSVGIGQISSEVPQNLSASRPQDRQFILSSKKLLLSDSGFYLCAWETGTYGYTFGSGTRLTVV.